The 16 T cell receptor beta chains presented below share a single source sample, sequenced in a study of cytotoxic CD8 clonotypes in ibrutinib-treated CLL. Sequenced by immunoSEQ multiplex PCR; TCRdb stores in-frame clones only, minus some. Here the sample spans approximately 74,000 clones, approximately 80% being singletons. The sample was PBMCs, taken at disease progression, from a patient treated with ibrutinib. These receptors were taken from a human donor with chronic lymphocytic leukemia.

The chain joins TRBV10-3 to TRBJ1-2; D unresolved. Germline V gene data show CDR1 as ENHRY and CDR2 as SYGVKD. V was pared by 3 bases and J by 8 bases, with 7 bases between. There are 11 residues in the CDR3. The CDR3 protein is CAISDRGGYTF. Written as DNA, the CDR3 is TGTGCCATCAGTGATCGCGGGGGCTACACCTTC.

The genes are TRBV18 and TRBJ2-7; 8 bases line up with TRBD1. V lost 3 bases and J lost 3; bases outside the gene matches: 13. In germline, CDR1 is KGHSH, CDR2 LQKENI. The CDR3 runs to 17 residues. CDR3 in amino acids: CASSPFGRTGQRYEQYF. The CDR3 nucleotides read TGTGCCAGCTCACCTTTTGGTAGGACAGGGCAGCGCTACGAGCAGTACTTC. The whole variable domain, remainder taken from reference TRBV18 and TRBJ2-7, is NAGVMQNPRHLVRRRGQEARLRCSPMKGHSHVYWYRQLPEEGLKFMVYLQKENIIDESGMPKERFSAEFPKEGPSILRIQQVVRGDSAAYFCASSPFGRTGQRYEQYFGPGTRLTVT.

The sample holds one count of this clone. This rearrangement joins TRBV28 to TRBJ2-7; 9 positions agree with TRBD2. Germline CDR1 and CDR2: MDHEN and SYDVKM. The CDR3 is made up of 15 amino acids. V dropped 2 bases and J dropped 5; count of bases not matched to a gene: 7. The CDR3 protein is CASSLRLAGIDEQYF. In DNA, the CDR3 is TGTGCCAGCAGTTTACGGCTAGCGGGGATCGACGAGCAGTACTTC. The variable domain in full, with the rest retrieved from reference TRBV28 and TRBJ2-7, is DVKVTQSSRYLVKRTGEKVFLECVQDMDHENMFWYRQDPGLGLRLIYFSYDVKMKEKGDIPEGYSVSREKKERFSLILESASTNQTSMYLCASSLRLAGIDEQYFGPGTRLTVT.

V gene TRBV4-1 combines with J gene TRBJ2-7, with 12 bases aligning to TRBD1. V trimming: 1 base; J trimming: 7 bases; junction bases outside the gene matches: 5. Germline-derived CDR1 and CDR2 are MGHRA and YSYEKL. The CDR3 consists of 15 residues. This CDR3 reads CASSQVGQGAGEQYF. The DNA for the CDR3 is TGCGCCAGCAGCCAAGTGGGACAGGGGGCGGGTGAGCAGTACTTC.

This chain connects TRBV6-1 to TRBJ1-1; 8 nucleotides agree with TRBD1. The germline V gene has CDR1 MNHNS and CDR2 SASEGT. This CDR3 has 14 residues. J lost 4 bases, V lost 2 bases, and 3 bases had no gene match. The CDR3 protein is CASSERTGGTEAFF. The CDR3 DNA reads TGTGCCAGCAGTGAACGCACAGGGGGCACTGAAGCTTTCTTT.

This clone was observed a handful of times. This chain links TRBV19 with TRBJ1-2; D is undetermined. The CDR3 runs 13 residues. The germline CDR1 and CDR2 sequences are LNHDA and SQIVND (reference sequence). The V end was cut by 5 bases, the J end by 8 bases, with 15 bases between. The CDR3 nucleotides are TGTGCCAGTAGTGACTTCGGGCCCAGAGGCTACACCTTC. Protein: CASSDFGPRGYTF.

The chain links TRBV6-5 to TRBJ1-1; a weak D match, TRBD1 (5 bases). CDR3 length: 12 residues. Germline V gives CDR1 MNHEY, CDR2 SVGAGI. Trimming took 6 bases from V and 8 from J, leaving 13 bases between them. CDR3 nucleotide sequence: TGTGCCAGCAGCCGACGGGGGGAGGAAGCTTTCTTT. This gives the protein CASSRRGEEAFF.

The chain combines TRBV5-6 with TRBJ1-5; D uncertain. The CDR3 consists of 14 residues. Germline CDR1 SGHDT, CDR2 YYEEEE. The germline V and J ends were trimmed by 6 bases and 3 bases, with 13 bases remaining between them. The CDR3 DNA reads TGTGCCAGCACCACGCCGGGCGACAATCAGCCCCAGCATTTT. It specifies CASTTPGDNQPQHF.

The chain carries TRBV5-4 and TRBJ1-1; D ambiguous. CDR1 SGHNT and CDR2 YYREEE come from the germline V gene (reference sequence). V was cut by 2 bases and J by 4 bases, with 3 bases left in between. This CDR3 is built from 11 residues. The CDR3 is CASSFSTEAFF. CDR3 DNA: TGTGCCAGCAGCTTTAGCACTGAAGCTTTCTTT.

The J gene is TRBJ2-6, the V gene TRBV6-4; D remains unclear. Germline CDR1 MRHNA, CDR2 SNTAGT. V lost 4 bases to trimming and J lost 0 bases, with 4 bases between them. This CDR3 has 14 amino acids. The CDR3: CASSAGSGANVLTF. The CDR3 bases are TGTGCCAGCAGTGCCGGCTCTGGGGCCAACGTCCTGACTTTC.

The rearrangement uses TRBV19 and TRBJ2-7; D possibly corresponds to TRBD2 (5 bases). The V gene's germline CDR1 is LNHDA and CDR2 SQIVND (reference sequence). This CDR3 is built from 11 residues. V was trimmed by 10 bases and J by 0 bases, leaving 7 bases between them. The CDR3 spells CATAGSYEQYF. CDR3 in DNA: TGTGCCACCGCGGGCTCCTACGAGCAGTACTTC.

This chain uses TRBV19 with TRBJ1-6, with 10 bases matching TRBD1. V lost 3 bases and J lost 6; bases outside the gene matches: 11. CDR1 and CDR2 (germline): LNHDA, SQIVND (reference sequence). The length of the CDR3 is 18 residues. CDR3 nucleotide sequence: TGTGCCAGTAGTATCCTATCCGGGACAGGGGCGTTTAATTCACCCCTCCACTTT. As protein: CASSILSGTGAFNSPLHF.

V gene TRBV18 combines with J gene TRBJ2-1; 11 bases agree with TRBD1. The CDR3 totals 15 residues. Germline V lookup: CDR1 KGHSH, CDR2 LQKENI. The trim removed 4 bases at V and 9 bases at J, leaving 8 bases unmatched. CDR3 in amino acids: CASSLNLGQGGEQFF. In nucleotides, the CDR3 is TGTGCCAGCTCACTCAACCTGGGACAGGGGGGTGAGCAGTTCTTC.

This clone was seen a handful of times. The V gene is TRBV27, the J gene TRBJ2-2; 9 nucleotides match TRBD2. The CDR3 contains 17 residues. The V and J ends lost 5 bases and 4 bases, in that order; junction bases with no gene match: 11. From germline, CDR1 is MNHEY and CDR2 SMNVEV (reference sequence). CDR3 loop: CASSPLFLAGSTGELFF. The CDR3 DNA follows: TGTGCCAGCAGTCCCCTGTTTCTAGCGGGGAGCACCGGGGAGCTGTTTTTT.

This rearrangement joins TRBV21-1 to TRBJ1-1. TRBV21-1 is shown as a pseudogene. This CDR3 contains 19 residues. CDR3 bases: TGTGCCAGCAACAAAGAGGGAGGTTTGGCAGGCGAAACAAACACTGAAGCTTTCTTT. Residues: CASNKEGGLAGETNTEAFF.

The rearrangement joins TRBV5-4 to TRBJ1-5; weak D call: TRBD1 (5 bases). The CDR3 is made up of 16 amino acids. CDR1 SGHNT and CDR2 YYREEE come from the germline V gene (reference sequence). Trimming took off 4 bases at V and 2 bases at J, with 16 bases between the two ends. The CDR3 bases are TGTGCCAGCAGCCTTGGACCTGGGGGAGGCAATCAGCCCCAGCATTTT. This gives the protein CASSLGPGGGNQPQHF.